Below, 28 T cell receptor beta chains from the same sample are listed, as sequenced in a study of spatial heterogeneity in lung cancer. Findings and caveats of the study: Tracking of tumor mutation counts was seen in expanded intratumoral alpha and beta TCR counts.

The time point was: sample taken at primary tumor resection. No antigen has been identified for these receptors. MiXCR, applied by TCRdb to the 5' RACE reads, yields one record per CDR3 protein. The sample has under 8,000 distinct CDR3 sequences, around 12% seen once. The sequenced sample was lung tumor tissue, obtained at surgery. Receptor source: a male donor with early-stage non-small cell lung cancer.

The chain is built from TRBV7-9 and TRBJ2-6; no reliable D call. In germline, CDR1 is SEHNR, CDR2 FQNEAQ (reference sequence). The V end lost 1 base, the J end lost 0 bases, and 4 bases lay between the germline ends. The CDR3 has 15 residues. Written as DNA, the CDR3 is TGTGCCAGCAGCTTAGGCCTCTCTGGGGCCAACGTCCTGACTTTC. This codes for CASSLGLSGANVLTF.

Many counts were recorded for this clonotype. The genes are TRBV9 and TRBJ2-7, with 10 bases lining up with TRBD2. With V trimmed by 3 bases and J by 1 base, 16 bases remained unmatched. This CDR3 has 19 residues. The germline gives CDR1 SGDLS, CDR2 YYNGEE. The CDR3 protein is CASSADSVAGGPKSYEQYF. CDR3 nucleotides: TGTGCCAGCAGCGCCGATTCCGTAGCGGGAGGCCCCAAATCCTACGAGCAGTACTTC.

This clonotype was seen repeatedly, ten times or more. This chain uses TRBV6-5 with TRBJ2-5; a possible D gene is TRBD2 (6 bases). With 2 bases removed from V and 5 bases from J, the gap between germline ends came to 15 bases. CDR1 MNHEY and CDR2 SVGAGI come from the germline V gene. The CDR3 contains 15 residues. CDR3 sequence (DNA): TGTGCCAGCAGTTACCGCGGAGGGATCGGGGAGACCCAGTACTTC. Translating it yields CASSYRGGIGETQYF.

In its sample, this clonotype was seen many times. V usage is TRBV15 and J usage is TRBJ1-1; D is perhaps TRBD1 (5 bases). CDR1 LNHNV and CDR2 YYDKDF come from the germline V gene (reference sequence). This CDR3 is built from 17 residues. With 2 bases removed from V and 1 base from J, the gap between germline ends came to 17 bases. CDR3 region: CATSRQTRGGENTEAFF. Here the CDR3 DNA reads TGTGCCACCAGCAGACAAACCCGGGGAGGGGAGAACACTGAAGCTTTCTTT.

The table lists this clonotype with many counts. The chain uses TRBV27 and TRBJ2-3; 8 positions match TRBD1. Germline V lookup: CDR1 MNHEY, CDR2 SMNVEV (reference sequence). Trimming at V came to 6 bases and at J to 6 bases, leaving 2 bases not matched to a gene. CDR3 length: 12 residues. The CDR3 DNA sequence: TGTGCCAGCAGCCGGACAGGGGATACGCAGTATTTT. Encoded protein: CASSRTGDTQYF.

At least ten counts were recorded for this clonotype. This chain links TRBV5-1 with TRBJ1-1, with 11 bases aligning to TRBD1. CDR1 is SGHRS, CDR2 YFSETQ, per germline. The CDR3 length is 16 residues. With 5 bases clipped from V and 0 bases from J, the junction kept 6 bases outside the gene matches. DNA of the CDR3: TGCGCCAGCAGTCGGACAGGGGGCGGGATGAACACTGAAGCTTTCTTT. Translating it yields CASSRTGGGMNTEAFF.

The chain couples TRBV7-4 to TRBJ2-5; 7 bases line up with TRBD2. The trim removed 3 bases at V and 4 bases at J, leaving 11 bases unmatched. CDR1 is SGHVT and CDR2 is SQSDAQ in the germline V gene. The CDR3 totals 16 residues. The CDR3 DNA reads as TGTGCCAGCAGCTTGGAAGTGGGAGGGTTCGGAGAGACCCAGTACTTC. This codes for CASSLEVGGFGETQYF.

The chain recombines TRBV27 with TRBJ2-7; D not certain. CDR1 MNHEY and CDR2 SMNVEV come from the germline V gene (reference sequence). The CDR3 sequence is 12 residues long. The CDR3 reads CASGPLPYEQYF. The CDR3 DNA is TGTGCGTCTGGGCCCCTTCCCTACGAGCAGTACTTC.

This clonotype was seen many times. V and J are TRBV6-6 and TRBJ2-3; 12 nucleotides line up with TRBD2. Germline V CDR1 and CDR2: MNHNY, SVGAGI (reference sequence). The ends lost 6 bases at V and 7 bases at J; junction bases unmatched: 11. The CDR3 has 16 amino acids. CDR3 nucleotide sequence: TGTGCCAGCAGAGCTCCGAGGACTAGCGGGACGCATACGCAGTATTTT. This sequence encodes CASRAPRTSGTHTQYF.

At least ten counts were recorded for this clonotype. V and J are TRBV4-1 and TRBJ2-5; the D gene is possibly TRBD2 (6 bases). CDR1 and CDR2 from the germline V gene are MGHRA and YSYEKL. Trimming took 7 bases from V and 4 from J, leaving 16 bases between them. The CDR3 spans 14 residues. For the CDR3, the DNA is TGCGCCAGCAAATCATTCGTGGGGGGAGAGACCCAGTACTTC. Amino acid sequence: CASKSFVGGETQYF.

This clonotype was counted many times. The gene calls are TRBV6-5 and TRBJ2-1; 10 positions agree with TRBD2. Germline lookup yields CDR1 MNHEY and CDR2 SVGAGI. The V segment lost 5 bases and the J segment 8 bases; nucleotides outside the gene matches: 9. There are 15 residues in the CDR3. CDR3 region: CASSILAGVVYEQFF. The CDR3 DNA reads TGTGCCAGCAGTATTCTAGCGGGAGTGGTCTATGAGCAGTTCTTC.

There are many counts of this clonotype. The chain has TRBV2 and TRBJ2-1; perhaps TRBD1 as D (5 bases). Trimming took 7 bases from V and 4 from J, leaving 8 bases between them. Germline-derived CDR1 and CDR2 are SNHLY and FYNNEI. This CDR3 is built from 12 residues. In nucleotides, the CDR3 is TGTGCCAGCAAAGACAGTTACAATGAGCAGTTCTTC. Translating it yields CASKDSYNEQFF.

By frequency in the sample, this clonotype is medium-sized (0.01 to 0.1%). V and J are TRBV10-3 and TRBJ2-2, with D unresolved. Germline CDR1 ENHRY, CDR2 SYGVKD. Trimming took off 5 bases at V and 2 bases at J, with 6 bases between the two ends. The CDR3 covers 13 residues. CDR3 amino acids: CAISLGNTGELFF. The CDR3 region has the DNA TGTGCCATCAGTTTAGGAAACACCGGGGAGCTGTTTTTT.

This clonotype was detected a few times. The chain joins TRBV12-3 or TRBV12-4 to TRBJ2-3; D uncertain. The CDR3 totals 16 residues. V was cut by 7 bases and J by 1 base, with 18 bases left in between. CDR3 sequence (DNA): TGTGCCAGCACTTTGGCGACTTCTTATCGCACAGATACGCAGTATTTT. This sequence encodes CASTLATSYRTDTQYF.

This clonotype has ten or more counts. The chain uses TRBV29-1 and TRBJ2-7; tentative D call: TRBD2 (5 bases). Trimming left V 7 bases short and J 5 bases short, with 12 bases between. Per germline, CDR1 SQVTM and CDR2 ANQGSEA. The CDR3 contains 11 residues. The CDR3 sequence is CSGSVSDEQYF. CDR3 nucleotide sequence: TGCAGCGGGAGCGTTAGCGACGAGCAGTACTTC.

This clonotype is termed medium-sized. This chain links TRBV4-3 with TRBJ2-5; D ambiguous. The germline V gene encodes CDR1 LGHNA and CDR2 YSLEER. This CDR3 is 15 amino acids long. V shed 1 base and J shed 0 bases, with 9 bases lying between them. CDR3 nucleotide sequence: TGCGCCAGCAGCCAAGCGGACCGCAACCAAGAGACCCAGTACTTC. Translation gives CASSQADRNQETQYF.

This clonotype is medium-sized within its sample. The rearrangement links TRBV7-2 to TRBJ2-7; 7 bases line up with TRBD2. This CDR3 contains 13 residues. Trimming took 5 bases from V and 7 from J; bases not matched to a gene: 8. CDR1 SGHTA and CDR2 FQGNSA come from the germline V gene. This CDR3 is CASSLGLPPEQYF. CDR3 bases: TGTGCCAGCAGCCTGGGACTACCCCCGGAGCAGTACTTC.

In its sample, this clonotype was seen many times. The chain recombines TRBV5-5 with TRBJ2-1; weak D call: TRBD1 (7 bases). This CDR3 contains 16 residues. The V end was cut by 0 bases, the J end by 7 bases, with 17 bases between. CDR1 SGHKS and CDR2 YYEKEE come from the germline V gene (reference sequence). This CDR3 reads CASSLASQGGWNEQFF. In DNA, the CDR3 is TGTGCCAGCAGCTTGGCCAGTCAGGGGGGTTGGAATGAGCAGTTCTTC.

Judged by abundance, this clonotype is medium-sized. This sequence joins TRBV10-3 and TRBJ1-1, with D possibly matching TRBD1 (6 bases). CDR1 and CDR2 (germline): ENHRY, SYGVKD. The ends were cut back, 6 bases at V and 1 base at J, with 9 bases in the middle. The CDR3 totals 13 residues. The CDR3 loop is CAISRTENTEAFF. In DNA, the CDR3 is TGTGCCATCAGCCGGACAGAGAACACTGAAGCTTTCTTT.

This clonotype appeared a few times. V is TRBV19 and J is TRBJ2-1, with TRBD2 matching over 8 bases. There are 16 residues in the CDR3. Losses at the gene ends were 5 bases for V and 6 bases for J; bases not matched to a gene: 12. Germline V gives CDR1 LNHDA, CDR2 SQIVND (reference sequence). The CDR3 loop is CASSPSGTRYPNEQFF. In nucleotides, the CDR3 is TGTGCCAGTAGTCCCTCCGGGACTAGATACCCCAATGAGCAGTTCTTC.

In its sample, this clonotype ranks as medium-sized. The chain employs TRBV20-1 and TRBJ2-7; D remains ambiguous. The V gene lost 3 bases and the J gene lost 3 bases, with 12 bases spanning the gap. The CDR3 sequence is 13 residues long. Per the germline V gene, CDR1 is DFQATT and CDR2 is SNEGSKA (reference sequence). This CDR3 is CSASLGIRYEQYF. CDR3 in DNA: TGCAGTGCTAGTCTGGGAATACGCTACGAGCAGTACTTC.

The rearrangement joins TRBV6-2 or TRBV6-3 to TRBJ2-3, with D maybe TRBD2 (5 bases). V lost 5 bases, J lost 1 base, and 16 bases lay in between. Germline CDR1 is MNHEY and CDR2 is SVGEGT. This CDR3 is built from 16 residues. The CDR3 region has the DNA TGTGCCAGCAGTCACCAGGACGAGGGCGGCACAGATACGCAGTATTTT. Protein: CASSHQDEGGTDTQYF.

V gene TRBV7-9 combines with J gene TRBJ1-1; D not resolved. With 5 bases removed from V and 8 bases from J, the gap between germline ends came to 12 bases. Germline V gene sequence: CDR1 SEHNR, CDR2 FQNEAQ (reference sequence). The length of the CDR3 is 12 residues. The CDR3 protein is CASSQNEREAFF. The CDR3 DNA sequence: TGTGCCAGCAGCCAAAACGAGAGAGAAGCTTTCTTT.

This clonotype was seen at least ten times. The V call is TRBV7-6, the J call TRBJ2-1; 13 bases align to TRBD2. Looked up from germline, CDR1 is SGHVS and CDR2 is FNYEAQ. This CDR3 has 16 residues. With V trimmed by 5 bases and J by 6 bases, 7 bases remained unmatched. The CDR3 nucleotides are TGTGCCAGCAGCCCAGGACTAGCGGGAGCTCGCAATGAGCAGTTCTTC. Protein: CASSPGLAGARNEQFF.

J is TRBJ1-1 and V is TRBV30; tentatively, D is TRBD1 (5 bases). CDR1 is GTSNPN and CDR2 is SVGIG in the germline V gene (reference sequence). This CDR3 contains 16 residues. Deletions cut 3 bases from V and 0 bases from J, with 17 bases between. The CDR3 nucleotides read TGTGCCTGGAGACCCGGCGGGGGGATGGTGAACACTGAAGCTTTCTTT. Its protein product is CAWRPGGGMVNTEAFF.

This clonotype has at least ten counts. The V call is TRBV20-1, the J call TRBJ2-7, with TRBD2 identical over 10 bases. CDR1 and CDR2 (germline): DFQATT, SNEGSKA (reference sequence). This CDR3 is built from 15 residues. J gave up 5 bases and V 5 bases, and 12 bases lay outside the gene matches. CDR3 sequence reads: CSAPLTAGGKNEQYF. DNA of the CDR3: TGCAGTGCTCCCCTCACAGCGGGAGGGAAGAACGAGCAGTACTTC.

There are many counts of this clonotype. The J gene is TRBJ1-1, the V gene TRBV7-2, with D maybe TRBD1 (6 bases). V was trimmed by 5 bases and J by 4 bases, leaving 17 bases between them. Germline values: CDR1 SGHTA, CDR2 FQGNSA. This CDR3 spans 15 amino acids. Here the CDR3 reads CASSVMGSGATEAFF. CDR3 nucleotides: TGTGCCAGCAGCGTGATGGGTTCAGGGGCCACTGAAGCTTTCTTT.

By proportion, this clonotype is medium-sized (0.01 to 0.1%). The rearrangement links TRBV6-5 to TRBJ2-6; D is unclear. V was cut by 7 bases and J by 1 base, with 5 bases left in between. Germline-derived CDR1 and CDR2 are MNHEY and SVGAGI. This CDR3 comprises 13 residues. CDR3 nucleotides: TGTGCCAGCACCTGGTCTGGGGCCAACGTCCTGACTTTC. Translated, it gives CASTWSGANVLTF.